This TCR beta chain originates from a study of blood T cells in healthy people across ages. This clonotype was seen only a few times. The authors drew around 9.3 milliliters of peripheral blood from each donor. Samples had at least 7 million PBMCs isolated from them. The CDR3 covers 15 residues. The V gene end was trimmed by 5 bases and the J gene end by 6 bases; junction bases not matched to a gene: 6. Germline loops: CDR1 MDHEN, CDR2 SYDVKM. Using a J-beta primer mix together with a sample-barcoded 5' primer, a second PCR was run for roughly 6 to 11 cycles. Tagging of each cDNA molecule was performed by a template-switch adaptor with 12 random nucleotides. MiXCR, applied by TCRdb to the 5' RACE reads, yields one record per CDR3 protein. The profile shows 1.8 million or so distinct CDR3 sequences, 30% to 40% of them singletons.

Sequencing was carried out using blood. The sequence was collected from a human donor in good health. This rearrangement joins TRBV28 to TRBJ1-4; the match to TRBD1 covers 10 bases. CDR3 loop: CASSPRTGGDEKLFF. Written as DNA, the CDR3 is TGTGCCAGCAGTCCACGGACAGGGGGGGATGAAAAACTGTTTTTT.